The T cell receptor (beta chain) under discussion was sequenced for a study of CD8 T cells in cerebrospinal fluid in Alzheimer's disease. Across the whole study: Plate-based nested PCR sequencing and droplet-based sequencing measured CSF T cell clonal expansion.

Profiling of CSF cells used 10X single-cell V(D)J plus 5' expression. TCRdb re-called the 10x single-cell sequencing reads; every CDR3 protein appears as one record, without DNA. This sample's table has over a thousand distinct CDR3 sequences. All participants were free of acute infectious disease and in good physical condition. Droplet-based sequencing used CSF cells sorted as live with a live/dead marker. Specimen: cerebrospinal fluid. The receptor's source is a human donor with Parkinson's disease.

The CDR3 sequence: CASSESRHTQYF. V and J are TRBV2 and TRBJ2-3. Germline V gene data show CDR1 as SNHLY and CDR2 as FYNNEI. This CDR3 is 12 amino acids long.